This T cell receptor (beta chain) appears in the sequencing data of a study of shared clonotypes between healthy human individuals. CDR1 is MNHNY and CDR2 is SVGAGI in the germline V gene (reference sequence). Unmatched junction bases numbered 7, after V lost 4 bases and J lost 5 bases. This CDR3 has 14 amino acids. Some clones are missing from TCRdb's copy, which holds only in-frame ones; the method was immunoSEQ multiplex PCR. Of about 2.4 million clones listed, roughly 93% are singletons. The receptor comes from a man between 18 and 29 years old in good health. Some clones in this sample may be carry-over from other donors' samples. The sample was naive CD4+ T cells from PBMCs. Subset: CD45RA+ positively selected. J is TRBJ2-7 and V is TRBV6-6, with 8 bases matching TRBD2. The CDR3 is CASSSQAGGNEQYF. The CDR3 DNA reads TGTGCCAGCAGTTCCCAGGCGGGAGGAAACGAGCAGTACTTC.